This T cell receptor beta chain was retrieved from a study of blood T cell repertoires in COVID-19. In the authors' workflow: Quantification of nucleated cells was approximated via reference gene primer amplification. Using immunoSEQ multiplex PCR, the repertoire was profiled, and TCRdb retains in-frame clones only, with some absent. The V and J calls and clone size were taken over from that table, and D and trimming were inferred from the DNA. The table has about 140,000 clones, 77% seen once. The CDR3 is made up of 12 amino acids. Per germline, CDR1 SGHTA and CDR2 FQGNSA. V gave up 7 bases and J gave up 7 bases, with 13 bases separating them.

V is TRBV7-2 and J is TRBJ1-1; TRBD1 might be the D (6 bases). The clonotype was recovered from a woman aged 50 to 65 with active or convalescent COVID-19. The sequenced sample consisted of peripheral blood. The CDR3 loop reads CASNRRTDEAFF. In nucleotides, the CDR3 is TGTGCCAGCAATAGAAGGACAGATGAAGCTTTCTTT.